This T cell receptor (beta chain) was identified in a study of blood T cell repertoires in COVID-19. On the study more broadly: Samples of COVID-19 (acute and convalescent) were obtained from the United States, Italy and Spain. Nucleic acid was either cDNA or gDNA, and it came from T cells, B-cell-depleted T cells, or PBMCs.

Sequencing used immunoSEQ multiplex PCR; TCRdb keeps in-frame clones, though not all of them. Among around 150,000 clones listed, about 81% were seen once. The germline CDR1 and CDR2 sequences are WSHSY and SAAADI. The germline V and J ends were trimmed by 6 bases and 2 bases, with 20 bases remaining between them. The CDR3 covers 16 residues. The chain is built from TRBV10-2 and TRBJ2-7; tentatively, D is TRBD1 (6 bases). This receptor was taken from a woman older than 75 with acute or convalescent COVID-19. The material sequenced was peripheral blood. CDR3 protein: CASRKGGGAEPYEQYF. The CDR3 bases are TGCGCCAGCAGGAAAGGTGGGGGCGCGGAACCCTACGAGCAGTACTTC.